The clone carrying this T cell receptor (beta chain) was detected only once. Germline V lookup: CDR1 MNHEY, CDR2 SVGAGI. CDR3 length: 14 residues. Trimming pared 6 bases from V and 3 bases from J, leaving 12 bases between. These data originate in a study of blood T cell repertoires in COVID-19. Looking at the study overall: Donors in the United States, Italy and Spain gave samples during acute or convalescent COVID-19. PBMCs, B-cell-depleted T cells, or T cells provided the cDNA or gDNA that made up the material.

In the original processing: For nucleated cells, counts were estimated from reference gene primer amplification. Produced via immunoSEQ multiplex PCR; TCRdb's table is partial and in-frame only. The D gene and trimming were derived from the DNA, and the V and J assignments and clone size from that table. The sample yields over 200,000 clones, around nine tenths seen once. The sequenced sample was peripheral blood. The V and J genes are TRBV6-5 and TRBJ2-1, with D possibly matching TRBD1 (6 bases). The sequence was collected from a man between 18 and 35 years old with active or convalescent COVID-19. The CDR3 here is CASRATGIYNEQFF. DNA for the CDR3: TGTGCCAGCAGAGCAACAGGGATCTACAATGAGCAGTTCTTC.